The clone carrying this T cell receptor (beta chain) has at least ten counts. The data were taken from a study of CD8 T cells in ankylosing spondylitis. Quantitative 5'-RACE with molecular barcodes produced the TCR beta libraries. TCRdb re-called the 5' RACE reads through MiXCR, storing one row per CDR3 protein. The sample lists about 240,000 distinct CDR3 sequences, about 10% occurring once. The sample comprised blood, either unsorted or a sorted T cell fraction (not recorded which). The receptor was derived from a male donor with ankylosing spondylitis or in good health (not recorded which).

CDR3 nucleotides: TGTGCCAGCAGGGGCGGTGGGTCTAGGCAGCCCCAGCATTTT. This codes for CASRGGGSRQPQHF. This sequence joins TRBV27 and TRBJ1-5; D remains ambiguous. Trimming pared 6 bases from V and 7 bases from J, leaving 16 bases between. This CDR3 has 14 residues. CDR1 and CDR2 (germline): MNHEY, SMNVEV (reference sequence).